These T cell receptor beta chains were read from a single sample in a study of human T cells and chemical hapten exposure. One entry per CDR3 protein results from TCRdb running MiXCR on the RACE reads. The sample lists 380,000 or so distinct CDR3 sequences, approximately 5.1% occurring once. This material consisted of whole blood, taken in connection with sensitization to the hapten diphenylcyclopropenone (DPC). The receptors here all came from a woman in her fifties or sixties with alopecia areata. Some clones in this sample may be carry-over from other donors' samples. The CDR3 runs from the conserved cysteine through the conserved F or W. The order of the fields is V gene, clone size, J gene, D gene, CDR3 protein, CDR3 DNA. A D gene is named only where the DNA matches it firmly. Clone size is stated in some rows and not others, as once, few, many or a class when expanded.

TRBV28	-	TRBJ2-3	TRBD2	CASSLGREADTQYF	TGTGCCAGCAGTTTGGGACGGGAGGCAGATACGCAGTATTTT
TRBV4-1	few	TRBJ1-1	-	CASSQEGRREEAFF	TGCGCCAGCAGCCAAGAGGGCCGACGGGAAGAAGCTTTCTTT
TRBV12-3/TRBV12-4	many	TRBJ2-2	TRBD2	CASSYGLAGDGELFF	TGTGCCAGCAGTTATGGACTAGCGGGAGACGGGGAGCTGTTTTTT
TRBV12-3/TRBV12-4	few	TRBJ2-5	-	CASTPGGPETQYF	TGTGCCAGCACCCCCGGGGGTCCGGAGACCCAGTACTTC
TRBV29-1	many	TRBJ2-7	-	CSVEDLNYEQYF	TGCAGCGTTGAAGACCTGAACTACGAGCAGTACTTC
TRBV2	many	TRBJ1-1	-	CARGRDTEAFF	TGTGCCAGGGGCCGAGACACTGAAGCTTTCTTT
TRBV28	few	TRBJ2-2	-	CASSLFRSATGELFF	TGTGCCAGCAGTTTATTCAGGAGTGCAACCGGGGAGCTGTTTTTT
TRBV5-6	few	TRBJ2-3	-	CASSLALTASTDTQYF	TGTGCCAGCAGCTTGGCACTGACAGCTAGCACAGATACGCAGTATTTT
TRBV28	many	TRBJ2-7	-	CASSLCIGRATPCEEQYF	TGTGCCAGCAGTTTATGCATCGGCCGGGCAACCCCCTGCGAGGAGCAGTACTTC
TRBV20-1	few	TRBJ1-2	TRBD1	CSAQLDRGLYGYTF	TGCAGTGCTCAACTGGACAGGGGACTCTATGGCTACACCTTC
TRBV15	-	TRBJ1-2	TRBD1	CATSRDRAGGGYTF	TGTGCCACCAGCAGAGATCGGGCAGGGGGTGGCTACACCTTC
TRBV3-1	many	TRBJ2-1	TRBD2	CASSQGLAGGNEQFF	TGTGCCAGCAGCCAAGGACTAGCGGGAGGGAATGAGCAGTTCTTC
TRBV11-2	few	TRBJ2-2	TRBD2	CASSSGLAGLNTGELFF	TGTGCCAGCAGCTCGGGACTAGCGGGACTTAACACCGGGGAGCTGTTTTTT
TRBV10-3	many	TRBJ2-3	TRBD2	CAISTLAGVTDTQYF	TGTGCCATCAGCACACTAGCGGGAGTAACAGATACGCAGTATTTT
TRBV5-1	many	TRBJ2-1	-	CASTLLEGYNEQFF	TGCGCCAGCACCTTACTAGAGGGGTACAATGAGCAGTTCTTC
TRBV2	-	TRBJ2-7	TRBD1	CASSTRAGGDEQYF	TGTGCCAGCAGTACTAGAGCAGGGGGCGACGAGCAGTACTTC
TRBV28	few	TRBJ2-7	-	CASTSTSVEQYF	TGTGCCAGCACCTCGACGTCAGTCGAGCAGTACTTC
TRBV5-1	-	TRBJ2-7	-	CVMQWAYEQYF	TGCGTCATGCAGTGGGCCTACGAGCAGTACTTC
TRBV20-1	few	TRBJ2-7	-	CSARDLGTYYEQYF	TGCAGTGCTAGGGACTTAGGGACTTACTACGAGCAGTACTTC
TRBV7-2	many	TRBJ1-2	-	CASSLEPFNYGYTF	TGTGCCAGCAGCTTAGAACCTTTTAACTATGGCTACACCTTC
TRBV6-1	many	TRBJ2-2	-	CASSEGTVRELFF	TGTGCCAGCAGTGAAGGGACCGTAAGGGAGCTGTTTTTT
TRBV7-9	few	TRBJ1-1	TRBD1	CASSPLQGSSTEAFF	TGTGCCAGCAGCCCCTTACAGGGGTCGAGCACTGAAGCTTTCTTT
TRBV4-3	many	TRBJ2-3	TRBD1	CASSGRTGGTDTQYF	TGCGCCAGCAGCGGACGGACAGGGGGTACAGATACGCAGTATTTT
TRBV11-2	-	TRBJ2-1	TRBD2	CASSSSGTREEQFF	TGTGCCAGCAGCTCGTCCGGGACTAGGGAGGAGCAGTTCTTC
TRBV29-1	few	TRBJ1-1	-	CAVTQGDTEAFF	TGCGCAGTTACTCAGGGTGACACTGAAGCTTTCTTT
TRBV5-1	-	TRBJ2-2	-	CASSIQGIGELFF	TGCGCCAGCAGTATCCAGGGTATCGGGGAGCTGTTTTTT
TRBV6-1	many	TRBJ1-1	-	CATERGTEAFF	TGTGCCACGGAAAGGGGCACTGAAGCTTTCTTT
TRBV7-6	few	TRBJ2-3	-	CASSSTLLDTQYF	TGTGCCAGCAGCTCGACGTTGTTAGATACGCAGTATTTT
TRBV20-1	many	TRBJ2-4	-	CSAREGGNAKNIQYF	TGCAGTGCTAGAGAGGGCGGGAACGCCAAAAACATTCAGTACTTC
TRBV7-8	many	TRBJ2-1	-	CASSLRWGVPTDEQFF	TGTGCCAGCAGCCTCAGGTGGGGGGTTCCTACTGATGAGCAGTTCTTC
TRBV3-1	many	TRBJ2-3	-	CASSQGVFGASTDTQYF	TGTGCCAGCAGCCAAGGTGTGTTCGGCGCATCCACAGATACGCAGTATTTT
TRBV5-1	many	TRBJ1-1	-	CASSYGKEAFF	TGCGCCAGCAGCTATGGCAAAGAAGCTTTCTTT
TRBV18	many	TRBJ2-3	-	CASSPQSSGADTQYF	TGTGCCAGCTCACCACAAAGTAGCGGAGCAGATACGCAGTATTTT
TRBV7-8	many	TRBJ2-2	-	CASSLRRTNTGELFF	TGTGCCAGCAGCTTGCGGAGGACGAACACCGGGGAGCTGTTTTTT
TRBV7-2	few	TRBJ2-1	TRBD2	CASSPGLAGYPYNEQFF	TGTGCCAGCAGCCCGGGACTAGCGGGATACCCCTACAATGAGCAGTTCTTC
TRBV4-2	-	TRBJ2-7	-	CASSPGTFEQYF	TGTGCCAGCAGCCCGGGGACTTTCGAGCAGTACTTC
TRBV7-2	few	TRBJ2-1	TRBD1	CASSPRGTGINEQFF	TGTGCCAGCAGCCCGAGGGGGACAGGGATCAATGAGCAGTTCTTC
TRBV6-1	many	TRBJ2-3	-	CASSPDRAETQYF	TGTGCCAGCAGTCCAGACCGCGCGGAGACGCAGTATTTT
TRBV12-3/TRBV12-4	many	TRBJ2-3	-	CASSLGQGIDTQYF	TGTGCCAGCAGTTTAGGGCAGGGGATAGATACGCAGTATTTT
TRBV7-9	many	TRBJ2-3	TRBD2	CASSGRTSGRDTQYF	TGTGCCAGCAGCGGGAGGACTAGCGGGAGGGATACGCAGTATTTT